This TCR beta chain was obtained from a study of cytomegalovirus exposure and HLA in healthy donors. The primer mix had 60 Vbeta and 13 Jbeta primers. TCRdb's table, derived via immunoSEQ multiplex PCR, lists solely in-frame clones and lacks some. This table holds about 150,000 clones, 75% to 85% found once. Findings and limits, study-wide: More clonal expansion characterized HLA-associated TCR beta chains than equally common others in a later analysis. For presence/absence analyses, sequencing depth was assumed to be roughly uniform across donors. 87-base-pair reads could not separate some V segments, including TRBV6-2 and TRBV6-3. Cytomegalovirus-associated status was assigned to 164 TCR beta chains.

This clone has just a few counts. Antigen specificity is unknown. The same CDR3 can be traced to other DNA sequences in this sample. The germline V gene has CDR1 SGHRS and CDR2 YFSETQ. CDR3 length: 16 amino acids. V lost 1 base, J lost 0 bases, and 8 bases lay in between. Material for sequencing was PBMCs. The chain uses TRBV5-1 and TRBJ2-6; TRBD1 might be the D (5 bases). The receptor was derived from a man under 40 in good health and CMV-seropositive. The CDR3 DNA reads as TGCGCCAGCAGCTTGACAGGTACCTCTGGGGCCAACGTCCTGACTTTC. It encodes CASSLTGTSGANVLTF.